The clone carrying this T cell receptor beta chain was recorded only once. These data belong to a study of blood T cell repertoires in COVID-19. Study context: COVID-19 samples, acute and convalescent, were from the United States, Italy and Spain. T cells, B-cell-depleted T cells, or PBMCs supplied cDNA or gDNA.

In the original processing: Counts of nucleated cells, estimated from reference gene primer amplification, were obtained. Generated by immunoSEQ multiplex PCR, the TCRdb table keeps only in-frame clones and is missing some. Clone size and V and J calls were adopted from that table, with D and trimming inferred from the DNA. The sample consists of hundreds of thousands of clones, about 85% of them appearing once. V gave up 7 bases and J gave up 3 bases; unmatched junction bases: 6. This CDR3 is built from 13 residues. CDR1 SNHLY and CDR2 FYNNEI come from the germline V gene. The genes are TRBV2 and TRBJ2-7; 7 bases map to TRBD2. Sequences were obtained from peripheral blood. This receptor was obtained from a man younger than 30 with active or convalescent COVID-19. The CDR3 DNA reads TGTGCCAGCACCCAAGCGGGATTCTACGAGCAGTACTTC. As protein: CASTQAGFYEQYF.